This T cell receptor (beta chain) came from a study of OX40 agonist ivuxolimab in advanced cancers. Study summary: Males comprised 75% to 90% of the group, whose mean age was approximately 61 years (range 23 to 79).

Study-wide points: With doses of 0.1-3.0 mg/kg, partial responders showed among the lowest clonal expansion.

The CDR3 totals 16 residues. Germline V gene sequence: CDR1 MRHNA, CDR2 SNTAGT. The V segment lost 3 bases and the J segment 0 bases; nucleotides outside the gene matches: 3. This clone was detected only once. The antigen remains undetermined. The assay was immunoSEQ multiplex PCR, and TCRdb's table has in-frame clones only and misses some. The repertoire holds over 80,000 clones, with about four fifths as singletons. The chain couples TRBV6-4 to TRBJ2-1; 9 nucleotides agree with TRBD2. The sample was CD4+ or CD8+ T cells sorted from blood, taken in a trial of the OX40 agonist ivuxolimab. This sequence originates from an adult with an advanced solid tumor such as melanoma, head and neck, liver or kidney cancer. The CDR3: CASSEGGGASYNEQFF. The CDR3 nucleotides read TGTGCCAGCAGTGAAGGCGGGGGGGCCTCCTACAATGAGCAGTTCTTC.